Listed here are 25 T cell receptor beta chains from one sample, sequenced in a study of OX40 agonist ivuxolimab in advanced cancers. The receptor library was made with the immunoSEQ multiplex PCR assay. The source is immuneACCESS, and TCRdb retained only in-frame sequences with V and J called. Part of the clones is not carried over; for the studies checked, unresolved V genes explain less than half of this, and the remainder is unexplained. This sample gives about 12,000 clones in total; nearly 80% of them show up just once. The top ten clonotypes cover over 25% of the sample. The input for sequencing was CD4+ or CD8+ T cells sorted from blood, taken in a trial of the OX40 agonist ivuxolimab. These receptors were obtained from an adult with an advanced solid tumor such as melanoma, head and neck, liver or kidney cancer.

This chain's CDR3 is CSVEVEEAEGYTF. The CDR3 DNA sequence: TGCAGCGTTGAAGTCGAGGAGGCCGAGGGCTACACCTTC. The chain combines TRBV29-1 with TRBJ1-2; no clear D gene. This CDR3 comprises 13 residues. Germline V gene sequence: CDR1 SQVTM, CDR2 ANQGSEA. V was shortened by 1 base and J by 8 bases, with 14 bases between the two germline ends.

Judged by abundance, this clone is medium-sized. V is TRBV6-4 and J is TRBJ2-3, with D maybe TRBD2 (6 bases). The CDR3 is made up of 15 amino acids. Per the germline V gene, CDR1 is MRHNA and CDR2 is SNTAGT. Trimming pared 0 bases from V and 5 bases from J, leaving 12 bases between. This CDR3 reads CASSDSLAGGDTQYF. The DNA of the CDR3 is TGTGCCAGCAGTGACTCGCTAGCCGGGGGAGATACGCAGTATTTT.

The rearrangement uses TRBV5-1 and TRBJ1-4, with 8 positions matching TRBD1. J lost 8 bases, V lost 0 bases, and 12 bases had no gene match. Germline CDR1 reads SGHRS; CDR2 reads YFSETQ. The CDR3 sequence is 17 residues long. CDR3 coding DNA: TGCGCCAGCAGCTTGGGTGGACAGGGAGATCTTTACGAAAAACTGTTTTTT. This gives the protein CASSLGGQGDLYEKLFF.

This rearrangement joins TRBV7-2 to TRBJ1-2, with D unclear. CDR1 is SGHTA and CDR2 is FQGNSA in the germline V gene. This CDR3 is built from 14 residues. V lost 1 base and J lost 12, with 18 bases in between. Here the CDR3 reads CASSLGPRRVEDTF. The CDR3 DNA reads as TGTGCCAGCAGCTTAGGCCCCCGGCGGGTAGAGGACACCTTC.

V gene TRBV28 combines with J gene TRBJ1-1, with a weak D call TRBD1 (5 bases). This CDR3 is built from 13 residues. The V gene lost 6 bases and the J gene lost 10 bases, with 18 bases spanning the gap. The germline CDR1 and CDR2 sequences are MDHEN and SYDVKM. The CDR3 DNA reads TGTGCCAGCAGCCCCGGCCCCCAAAGGGGAGCTTTCTTT. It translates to CASSPGPQRGAFF.

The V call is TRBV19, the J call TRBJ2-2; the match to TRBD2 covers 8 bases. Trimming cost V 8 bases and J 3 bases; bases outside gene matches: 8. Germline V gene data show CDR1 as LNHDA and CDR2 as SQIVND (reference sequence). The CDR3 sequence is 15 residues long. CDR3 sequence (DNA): TGTGCCAGTGGGACGGGAGGGACGGACACCGGGGAGCTGTTTTTT. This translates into CASGTGGTDTGELFF.

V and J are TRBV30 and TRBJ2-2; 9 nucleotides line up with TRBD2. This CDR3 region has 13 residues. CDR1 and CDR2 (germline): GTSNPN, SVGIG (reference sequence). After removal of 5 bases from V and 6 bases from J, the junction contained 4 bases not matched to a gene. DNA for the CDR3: TGTGCCTGGGAGGCTAGCGGGGCCGGGGAGCTGTTTTTT. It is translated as CAWEASGAGELFF.

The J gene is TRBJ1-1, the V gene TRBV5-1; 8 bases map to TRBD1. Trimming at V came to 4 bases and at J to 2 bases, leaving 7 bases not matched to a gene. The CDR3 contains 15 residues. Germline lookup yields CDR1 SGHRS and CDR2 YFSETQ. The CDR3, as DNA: TGCGCCAGCAGCCTAGGACAGGGAGGAAACACTGAAGCTTTCTTT. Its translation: CASSLGQGGNTEAFF.

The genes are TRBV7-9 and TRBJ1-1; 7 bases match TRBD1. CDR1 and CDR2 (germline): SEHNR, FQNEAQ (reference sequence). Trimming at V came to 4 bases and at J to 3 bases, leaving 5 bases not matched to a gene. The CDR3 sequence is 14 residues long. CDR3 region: CASSWTGYHTEAFF. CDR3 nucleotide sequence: TGTGCCAGCAGCTGGACAGGATACCACACTGAAGCTTTCTTT.

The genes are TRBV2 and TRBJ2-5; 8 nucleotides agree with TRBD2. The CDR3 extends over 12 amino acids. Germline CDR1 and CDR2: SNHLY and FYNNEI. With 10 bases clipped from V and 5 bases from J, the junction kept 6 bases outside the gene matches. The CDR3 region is CATGGGPETQYF. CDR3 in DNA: TGTGCCACCGGGGGGGGGCCGGAGACCCAGTACTTC.

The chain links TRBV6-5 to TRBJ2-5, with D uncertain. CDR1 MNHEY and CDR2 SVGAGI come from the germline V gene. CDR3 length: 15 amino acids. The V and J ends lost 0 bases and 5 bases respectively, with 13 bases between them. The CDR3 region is CASSYSSLLGETQYF. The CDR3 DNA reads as TGTGCCAGCAGTTACTCGTCCCTTCTGGGGGAGACCCAGTACTTC.

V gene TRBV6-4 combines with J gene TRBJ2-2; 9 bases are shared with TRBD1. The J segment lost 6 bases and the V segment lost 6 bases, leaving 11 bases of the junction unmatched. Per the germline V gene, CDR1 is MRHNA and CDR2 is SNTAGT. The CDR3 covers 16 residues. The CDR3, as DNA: TGTGCCAGCAGCGCCGAGGGACAGGGAGTCGCCGGGGAGCTGTTTTTT. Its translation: CASSAEGQGVAGELFF.

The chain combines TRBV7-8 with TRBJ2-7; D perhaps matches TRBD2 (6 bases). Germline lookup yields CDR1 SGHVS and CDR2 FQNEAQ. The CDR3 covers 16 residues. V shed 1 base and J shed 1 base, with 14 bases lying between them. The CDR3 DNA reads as TGTGCCAGCAGCTTAGTACTTAGCGGACCTTCCTACGAGCAGTACTTC. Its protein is CASSLVLSGPSYEQYF.

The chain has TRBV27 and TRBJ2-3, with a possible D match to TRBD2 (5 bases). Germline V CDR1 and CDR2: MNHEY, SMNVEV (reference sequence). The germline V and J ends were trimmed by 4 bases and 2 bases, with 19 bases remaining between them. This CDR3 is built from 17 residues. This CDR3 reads CASSYRAGYLDTDTQYF. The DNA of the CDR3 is TGTGCCAGCAGTTACCGGGCGGGCTACCTGGACACAGATACGCAGTATTTT.

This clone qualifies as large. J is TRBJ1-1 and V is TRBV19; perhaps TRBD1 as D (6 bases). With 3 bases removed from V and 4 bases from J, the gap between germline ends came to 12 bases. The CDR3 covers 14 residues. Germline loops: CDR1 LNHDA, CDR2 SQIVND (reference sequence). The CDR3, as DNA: TGTGCCAGTAGTATGCCGCAGGGGTCCACTGAAGCTTTCTTT. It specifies CASSMPQGSTEAFF. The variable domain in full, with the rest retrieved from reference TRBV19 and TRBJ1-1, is DGGITQSPKYLFRKEGQNVTLSCEQNLNHDAMYWYRQDPGQGLRLIYYSQIVNDFQKGDIAEGYSVSREKKESFPLTVTSAQKNPTAFYLCASSMPQGSTEAFFGQGTRLTVV.

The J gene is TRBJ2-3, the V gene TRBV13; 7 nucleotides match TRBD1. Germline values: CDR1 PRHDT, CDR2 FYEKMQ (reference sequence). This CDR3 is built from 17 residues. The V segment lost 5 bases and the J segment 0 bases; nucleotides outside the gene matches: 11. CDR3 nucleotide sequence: TGTGCCAGCAGCGGAGAAGGGGGCCTCTCTAGCACAGATACGCAGTATTTT. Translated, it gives CASSGEGGLSSTDTQYF.

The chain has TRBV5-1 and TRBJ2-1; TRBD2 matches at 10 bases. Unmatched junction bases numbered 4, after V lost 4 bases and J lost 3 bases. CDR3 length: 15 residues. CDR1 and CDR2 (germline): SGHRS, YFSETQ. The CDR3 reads CASSASGSDYNEQFF. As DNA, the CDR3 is TGCGCCAGCAGCGCTAGCGGGAGTGACTACAATGAGCAGTTCTTC.

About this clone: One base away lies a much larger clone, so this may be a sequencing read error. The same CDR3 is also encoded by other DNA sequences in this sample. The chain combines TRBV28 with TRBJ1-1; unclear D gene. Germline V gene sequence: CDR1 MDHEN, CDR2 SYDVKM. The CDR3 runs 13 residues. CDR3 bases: TGTGCCAGCAGTTTGTCCCAGTACACTGAGGCTTTCTTT. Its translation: CASSLSQYTEAFF. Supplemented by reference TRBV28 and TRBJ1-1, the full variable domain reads DVKVTQSSRYLVKRTGEKVFLECVQDMDHENMFWYRQDPGLGLRLIYFSYDVKMKEKGDIPEGYSVSREKKERFSLILESASTNQTSMYLCASSLSQYTEAFFGQGTRLTVV.

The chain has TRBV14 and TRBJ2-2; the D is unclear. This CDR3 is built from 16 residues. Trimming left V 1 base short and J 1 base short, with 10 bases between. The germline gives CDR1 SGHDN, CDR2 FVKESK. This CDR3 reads CASSQVAGRNTGELFF. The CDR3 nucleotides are TGTGCCAGCAGCCAAGTGGCAGGCCGGAACACCGGGGAGCTGTTTTTT.

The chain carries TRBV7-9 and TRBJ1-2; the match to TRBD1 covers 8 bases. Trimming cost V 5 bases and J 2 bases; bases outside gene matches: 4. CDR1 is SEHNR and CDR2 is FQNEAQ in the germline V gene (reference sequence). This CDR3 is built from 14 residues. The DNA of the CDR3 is TGTGCCAGCAGCAAGACAGGGGTCAACTATGGCTACACCTTC. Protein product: CASSKTGVNYGYTF. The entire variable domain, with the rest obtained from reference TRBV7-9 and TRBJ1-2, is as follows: DTGVSQNPRHKITKRGQNVTFRCDPISEHNRLYWYRQTLGQGPEFLTYFQNEAQLEKSRLLSDRFSAERPKGSFSTLEIQRTEQGDSAMYLCASSKTGVNYGYTFGSGTRLTVV.

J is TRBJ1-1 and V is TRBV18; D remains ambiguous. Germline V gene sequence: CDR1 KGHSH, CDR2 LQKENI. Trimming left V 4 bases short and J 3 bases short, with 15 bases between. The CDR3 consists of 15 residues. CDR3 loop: CASSLLIGLDTEAFF. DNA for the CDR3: TGTGCCAGCTCACTTCTCATAGGGTTGGACACTGAAGCTTTCTTT.

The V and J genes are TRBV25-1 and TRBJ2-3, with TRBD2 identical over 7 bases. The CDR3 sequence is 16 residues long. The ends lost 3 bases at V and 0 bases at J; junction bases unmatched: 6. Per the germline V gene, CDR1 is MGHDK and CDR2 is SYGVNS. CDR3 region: CASSDDASGSTDTQYF. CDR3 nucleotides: TGTGCCAGCAGTGATGACGCTAGCGGTAGCACAGATACGCAGTATTTT.

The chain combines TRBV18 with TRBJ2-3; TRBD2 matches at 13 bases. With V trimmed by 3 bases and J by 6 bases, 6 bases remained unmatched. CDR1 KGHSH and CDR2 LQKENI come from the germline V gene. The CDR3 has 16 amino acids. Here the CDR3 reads CASSPTRLAGGDTQYF. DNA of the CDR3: TGTGCCAGCTCACCTACGCGACTAGCGGGAGGTGATACGCAGTATTTT.

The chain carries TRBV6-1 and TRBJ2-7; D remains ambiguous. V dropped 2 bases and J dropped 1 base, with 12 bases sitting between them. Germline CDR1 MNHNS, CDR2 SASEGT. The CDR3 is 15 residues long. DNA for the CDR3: TGTGCCAGCAGTGAACACGGCAGTGCTTCCTACGAGCAGTACTTC. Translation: CASSEHGSASYEQYF.

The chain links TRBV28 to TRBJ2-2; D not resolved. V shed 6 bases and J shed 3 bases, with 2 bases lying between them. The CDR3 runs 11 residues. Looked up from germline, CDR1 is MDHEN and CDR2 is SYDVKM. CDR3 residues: CASRDTGELFF. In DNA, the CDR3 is TGTGCCAGCAGGGACACCGGGGAGCTGTTTTTT. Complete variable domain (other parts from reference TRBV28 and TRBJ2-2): DVKVTQSSRYLVKRTGEKVFLECVQDMDHENMFWYRQDPGLGLRLIYFSYDVKMKEKGDIPEGYSVSREKKERFSLILESASTNQTSMYLCASRDTGELFFGEGSRLTVL.